These T cell receptor beta chains were read from a single sample in a study of cytomegalovirus exposure and HLA in healthy donors. This table comes from immunoSEQ multiplex PCR, and its TCRdb copy is limited to in-frame clones, with some not included. The top ten hold roughly 5.7% of the sample, which has about 62,000 clones, 65% to 80% seen once. Material for sequencing was PBMCs. The receptors stem from a woman aged 25 to 45 in good health and CMV-seronegative. Both conserved end residues are part of each CDR3. Fields, in order: V gene, clone size, D gene, J gene, CDR3 protein, CDR3 DNA. The D gene is left open where the match is weak. Expanded clones get a size class; other rows say once, few or many, or leave the size out.

TRBV15	.	.	TRBJ1-4	CATSRDWGAVGGDEKLFF	TGTGCCACCAGCAGAGATTGGGGAGCGGTGGGGGGGGATGAAAAACTGTTTTTT
TRBV27	few	.	TRBJ1-5	CASSLARGQPQHF	TGTGCCAGCAGTTTAGCTCGCGGGCAGCCCCAGCATTTT
TRBV5-1	.	TRBD1	TRBJ1-1	CASSHGTANTEAFF	TGCGCCAGCAGCCACGGGACAGCGAACACTGAAGCTTTCTTT
TRBV2	few	TRBD2	TRBJ2-7	CASRLAGEYEQYF	TGTGCCAGCAGACTAGCGGGAGAATACGAGCAGTACTTC
TRBV27	.	.	TRBJ2-1	CASSARSGAYNEQFF	TGTGCCAGCAGTGCTAGGTCCGGCGCCTACAATGAGCAGTTCTTC
TRBV5-4	.	TRBD2	TRBJ2-3	CASSSSGTSGTDTQYF	TGTGCCAGCAGCTCCTCCGGGACTAGCGGCACAGATACGCAGTATTTT
TRBV6-1	.	.	TRBJ2-3	CASSDYPGGSWTDTQYF	TGTGCCAGCAGTGACTACCCAGGGGGGAGTTGGACAGATACGCAGTATTTT
TRBV18	.	.	TRBJ1-4	CASSPLSGATNEKLFF	TGTGCCAGCTCACCTCTGTCCGGGGCAACTAATGAAAAACTGTTTTTT
TRBV19	.	.	TRBJ1-4	CASSIYPTTNEKLFF	TGTGCCAGTAGTATCTATCCTACAACTAATGAAAAACTGTTTTTT
TRBV9	.	.	TRBJ2-1	CASSVGFSGSYNEQFF	TGTGCCAGCAGCGTAGGTTTTAGCGGCTCCTACAATGAGCAGTTCTTC
TRBV6-5	.	.	TRBJ1-2	CASSYSWGRNYGYTF	TGTGCCAGCAGTTACTCGTGGGGGCGTAACTATGGCTACACCTTC
TRBV7-2	.	TRBD1	TRBJ1-5	CASSPGQGAVQPQHF	TGTGCCAGCAGCCCGGGACAGGGGGCAGTTCAGCCCCAGCATTTT
TRBV18	few	TRBD1	TRBJ2-2	CASSPGQQGATGELFF	TGTGCCAGCTCACCGGGTCAACAGGGGGCAACCGGGGAGCTGTTTTTT
TRBV29-1	.	.	TRBJ2-1	CSAFGLEQFF	TGCAGCGCATTCGGACTTGAGCAGTTCTTC
TRBV13	.	.	TRBJ2-2	CASSLLGTRNTGELFF	TGTGCCAGCAGCTTACTCGGGACTCGCAACACCGGGGAGCTGTTTTTT
TRBV5-8	few	TRBD2	TRBJ2-1	CASSFGAGGSNEQFF	TGTGCCAGCAGCTTTGGAGCGGGAGGGTCCAATGAGCAGTTCTTC
TRBV7-8	.	.	TRBJ1-4	CASSPGGEGINEKLFF	TGTGCCAGCAGCCCCGGAGGGGAAGGGATTAATGAAAAACTGTTTTTT
TRBV5-1	.	TRBD1	TRBJ2-5	CASSLGTGVPVETQYF	TGCGCCAGCAGCTTGGGGACAGGGGTACCGGTGGAGACCCAGTACTTC
TRBV6-1	.	.	TRBJ1-4	CASSEALGGAGGTNEKLFF	TGTGCCAGCAGTGAAGCCCTAGGGGGGGCGGGTGGAACTAATGAAAAACTGTTTTTT
TRBV5-1	.	TRBD1	TRBJ1-4	CASSRTGGVNEKLFF	TGCGCCAGCAGCCGAACAGGGGGCGTTAATGAAAAACTGTTTTTT
TRBV10-2	.	TRBD2	TRBJ2-4	CASGTSGGLGIQYF	TGCGCCAGTGGGACTAGCGGGGGCCTAGGCATTCAGTACTTC
TRBV11-3	few	TRBD2	TRBJ2-2	CASSTQLAGGRGTGELFF	TGTGCCAGCAGCACCCAATTAGCGGGAGGCCGGGGTACCGGGGAGCTGTTTTTT
TRBV6-5	.	TRBD2	TRBJ2-5	CAITPLAGETQYF	TGTGCCATCACCCCACTAGCGGGGGAGACCCAGTACTTC
TRBV18	.	TRBD2	TRBJ2-2	CASSPAPAGGAGELFF	TGTGCCAGCTCACCGGCTCCAGCGGGAGGGGCCGGGGAGCTGTTTTTT
TRBV29-1	.	TRBD1	TRBJ1-5	CSVTTGGQPQHF	TGCAGCGTGACAACAGGGGGTCAGCCCCAGCATTTT
TRBV7-9	.	TRBD2	TRBJ2-3	CASSPLAGVDTQYF	TGTGCCAGCAGCCCCCTAGCGGGAGTGGATACGCAGTATTTT
TRBV7-9	once	.	TRBJ1-5	CASSLAGLGGPVVNQPQHF	TGTGCCAGCAGCTTAGCAGGTTTGGGGGGGCCGGTTGTCAATCAGCCCCAGCATTTT
TRBV11-2	.	TRBD2	TRBJ2-1	CASKQGLAGGAFYNEQFF	TGTGCCAGCAAGCAGGGACTAGCGGGAGGGGCCTTCTACAATGAGCAGTTCTTC
TRBV5-1	.	TRBD2	TRBJ2-1	CASSVPAGTTSSYNEQFF	TGCGCCAGCAGCGTGCCGGCCGGGACTACTTCCTCCTACAATGAGCAGTTCTTC
TRBV11-2	few	TRBD2	TRBJ2-6	CASSFLAGLSGANVLTF	TGTGCCAGCAGCTTTCTAGCGGGTCTCTCTGGGGCCAACGTCCTGACTTTC
TRBV19	.	.	TRBJ2-1	CASSWAGSDEQFF	TGTGCCAGTAGTTGGGCAGGATCGGATGAGCAGTTCTTC
TRBV7-3	once	.	TRBJ1-1	CASSLNGVDTEAFF	TGTGCCAGCAGCTTAAACGGTGTTGACACTGAAGCTTTCTTT
TRBV25-1	.	.	TRBJ1-1	CASSELRGTEAFF	TGTGCCAGCAGTGAATTGAGGGGGACTGAAGCTTTCTTT
TRBV27	.	TRBD1	TRBJ2-1	CASSLLGQGDHEQFF	TGTGCCAGCAGTTTACTGGGACAGGGGGATCATGAGCAGTTCTTC
TRBV18	few	TRBD1	TRBJ2-1	CASSPGTVYNEQFF	TGTGCCAGCTCACCCGGGACAGTATACAATGAGCAGTTCTTC
TRBV6-5	.	TRBD1	TRBJ2-1	CASSRGQGSYNEQFF	TGTGCCAGCAGCCGGGGACAGGGGTCCTACAATGAGCAGTTCTTC
TRBV7-2	.	TRBD2	TRBJ2-3	CASSLDGRATDTQYF	TGTGCCAGCAGCCTGGACGGGAGGGCCACAGATACGCAGTATTTT
TRBV9	once	TRBD1	TRBJ1-2	CASSVGTGCGYTF	TGTGCCAGCAGCGTAGGGACAGGGTGTGGCTACACCTTC
TRBV7-9	.	.	TRBJ2-1	CASSLEGGSYNEQFF	TGTGCCAGCAGCTTAGAGGGAGGTTCCTACAATGAGCAGTTCTTC
TRBV11-2	.	.	TRBJ2-7	CASSFRQPPSSEQYF	TGTGCCAGCAGCTTTAGACAGCCCCCCTCGTCCGAGCAGTACTTC
TRBV5-4	.	.	TRBJ1-1	CASSLARSNTEAFF	TGTGCCAGCAGCTTGGCCAGGTCGAACACTGAAGCTTTCTTT